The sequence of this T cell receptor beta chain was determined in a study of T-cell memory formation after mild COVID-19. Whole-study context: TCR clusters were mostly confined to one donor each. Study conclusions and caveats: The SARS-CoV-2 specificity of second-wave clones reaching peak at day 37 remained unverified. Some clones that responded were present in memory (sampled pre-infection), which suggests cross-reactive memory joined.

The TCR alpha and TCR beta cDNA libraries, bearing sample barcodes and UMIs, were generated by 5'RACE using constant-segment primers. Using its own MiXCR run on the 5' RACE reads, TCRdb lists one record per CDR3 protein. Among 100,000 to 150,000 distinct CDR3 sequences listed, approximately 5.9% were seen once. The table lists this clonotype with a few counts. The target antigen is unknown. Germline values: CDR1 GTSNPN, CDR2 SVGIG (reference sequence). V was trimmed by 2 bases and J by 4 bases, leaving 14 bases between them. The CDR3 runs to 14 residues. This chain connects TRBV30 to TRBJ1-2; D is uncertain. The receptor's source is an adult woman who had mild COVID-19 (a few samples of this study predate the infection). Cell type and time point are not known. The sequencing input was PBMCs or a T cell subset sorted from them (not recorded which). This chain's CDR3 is CAWSSRSVPYGYTF. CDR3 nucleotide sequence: TGTGCCTGGAGTTCAAGGTCCGTGCCCTATGGCTACACCTTC.